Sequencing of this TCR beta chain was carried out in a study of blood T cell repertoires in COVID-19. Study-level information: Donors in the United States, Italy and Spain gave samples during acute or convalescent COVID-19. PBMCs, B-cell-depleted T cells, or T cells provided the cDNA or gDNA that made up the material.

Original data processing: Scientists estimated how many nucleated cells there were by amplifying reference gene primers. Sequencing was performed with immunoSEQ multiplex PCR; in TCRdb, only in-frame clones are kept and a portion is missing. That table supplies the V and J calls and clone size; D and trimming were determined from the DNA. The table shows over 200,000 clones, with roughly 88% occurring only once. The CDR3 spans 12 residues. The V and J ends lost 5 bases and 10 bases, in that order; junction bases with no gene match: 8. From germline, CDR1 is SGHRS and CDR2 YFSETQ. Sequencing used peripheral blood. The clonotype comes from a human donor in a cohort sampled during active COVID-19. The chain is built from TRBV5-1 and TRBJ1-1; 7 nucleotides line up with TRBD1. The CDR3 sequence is CASSTGAPGAFF. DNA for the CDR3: TGCGCCAGCAGTACAGGGGCGCCGGGAGCTTTCTTT.